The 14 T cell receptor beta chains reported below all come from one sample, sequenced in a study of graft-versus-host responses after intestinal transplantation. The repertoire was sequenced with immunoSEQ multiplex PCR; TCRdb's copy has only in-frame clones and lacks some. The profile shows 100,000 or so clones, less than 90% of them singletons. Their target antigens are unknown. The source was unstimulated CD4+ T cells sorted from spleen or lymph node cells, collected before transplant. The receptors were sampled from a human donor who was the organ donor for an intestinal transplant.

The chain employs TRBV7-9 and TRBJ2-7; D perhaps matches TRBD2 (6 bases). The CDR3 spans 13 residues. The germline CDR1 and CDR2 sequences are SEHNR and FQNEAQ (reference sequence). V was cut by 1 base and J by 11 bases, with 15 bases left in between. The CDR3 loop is CASSLEAGPVEYF. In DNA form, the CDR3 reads TGTGCCAGCAGCTTAGAGGCGGGGCCGGTCGAGTACTTC.

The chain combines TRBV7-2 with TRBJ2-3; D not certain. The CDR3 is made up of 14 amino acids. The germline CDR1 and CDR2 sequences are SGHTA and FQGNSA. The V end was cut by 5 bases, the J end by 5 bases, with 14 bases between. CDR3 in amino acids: CASSLGPVVDTQYF. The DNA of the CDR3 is TGTGCCAGCAGCCTCGGCCCTGTTGTAGATACGCAGTATTTT.

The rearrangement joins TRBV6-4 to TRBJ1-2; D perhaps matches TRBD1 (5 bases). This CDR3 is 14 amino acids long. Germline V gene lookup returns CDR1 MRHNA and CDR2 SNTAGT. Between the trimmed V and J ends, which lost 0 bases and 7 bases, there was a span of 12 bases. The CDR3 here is CASSDSEGAGGYTF. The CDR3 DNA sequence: TGTGCCAGCAGTGACTCGGAAGGGGCCGGTGGCTACACCTTC.

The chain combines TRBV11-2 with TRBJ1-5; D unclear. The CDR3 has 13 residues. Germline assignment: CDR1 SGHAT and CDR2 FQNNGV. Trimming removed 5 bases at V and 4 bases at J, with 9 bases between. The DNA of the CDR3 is TGTGCCAGCAGCCTATCGGTAAATCAGCCCCAGCATTTT. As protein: CASSLSVNQPQHF.

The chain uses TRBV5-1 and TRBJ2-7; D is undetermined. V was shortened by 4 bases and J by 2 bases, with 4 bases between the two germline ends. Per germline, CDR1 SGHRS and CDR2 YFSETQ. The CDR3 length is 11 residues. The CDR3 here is CASSDTYEQYF. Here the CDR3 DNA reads TGCGCCAGCAGCGACACCTACGAGCAGTACTTC.

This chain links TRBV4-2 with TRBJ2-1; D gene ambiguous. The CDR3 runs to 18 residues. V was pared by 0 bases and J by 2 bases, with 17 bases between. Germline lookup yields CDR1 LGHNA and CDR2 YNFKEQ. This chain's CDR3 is CASSQDLGRSYTYNEQFF. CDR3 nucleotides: TGTGCCAGCAGCCAAGATCTGGGCAGAAGCTACACCTACAATGAGCAGTTCTTC.

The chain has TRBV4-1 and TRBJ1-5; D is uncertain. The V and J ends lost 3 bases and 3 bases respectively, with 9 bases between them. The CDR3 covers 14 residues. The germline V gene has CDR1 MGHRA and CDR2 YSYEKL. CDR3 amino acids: CASSQGIPNQPQHF. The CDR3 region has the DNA TGCGCCAGCAGCCAGGGAATCCCCAATCAGCCCCAGCATTTT.

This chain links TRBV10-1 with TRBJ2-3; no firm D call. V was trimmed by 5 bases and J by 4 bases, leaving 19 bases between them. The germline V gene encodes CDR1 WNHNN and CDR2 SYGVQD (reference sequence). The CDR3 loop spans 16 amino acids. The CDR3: CASSSQAANSPDTQYF. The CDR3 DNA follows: TGCGCCAGCAGTAGTCAGGCCGCCAACTCGCCAGATACGCAGTATTTT.

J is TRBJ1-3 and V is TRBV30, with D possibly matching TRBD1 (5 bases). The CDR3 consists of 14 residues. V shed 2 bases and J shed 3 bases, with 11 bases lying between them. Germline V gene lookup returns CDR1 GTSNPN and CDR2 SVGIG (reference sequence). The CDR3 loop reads CAWSPGFDGNTIYF. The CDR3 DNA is TGTGCCTGGAGTCCAGGGTTCGATGGAAACACCATATATTTT.

In DNA form, the CDR3 reads TGTGCCAGCAGCTTGGTTACCCGACTAGCTCACGAGCAGTACTTC. It specifies CASSLVTRLAHEQYF. The J gene is TRBJ2-7, the V gene TRBV5-4; 7 bases match TRBD2. The CDR3 sequence is 15 residues long. CDR1 and CDR2 from the germline V gene are SGHNT and YYREEE (reference sequence). J was trimmed by 5 bases and V by 0 bases; bases with no gene match: 8.

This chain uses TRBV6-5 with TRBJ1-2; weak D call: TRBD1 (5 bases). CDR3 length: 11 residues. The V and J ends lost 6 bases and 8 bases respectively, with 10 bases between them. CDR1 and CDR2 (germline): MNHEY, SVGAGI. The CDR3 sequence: CASSQGQGYTF. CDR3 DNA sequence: TGTGCCAGCAGCCAGGGCCAGGGCTACACCTTC.

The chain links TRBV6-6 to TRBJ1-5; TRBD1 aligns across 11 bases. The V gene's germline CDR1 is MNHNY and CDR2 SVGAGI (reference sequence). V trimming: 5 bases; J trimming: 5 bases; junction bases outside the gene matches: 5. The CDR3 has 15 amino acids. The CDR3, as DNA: TGTGCCAGCAGTGAGGACAGGGGGCCCTATCAGCCCCAGCATTTT. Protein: CASSEDRGPYQPQHF.

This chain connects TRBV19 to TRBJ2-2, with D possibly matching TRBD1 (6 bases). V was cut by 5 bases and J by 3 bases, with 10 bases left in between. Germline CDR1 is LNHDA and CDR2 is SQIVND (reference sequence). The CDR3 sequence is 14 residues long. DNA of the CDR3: TGTGCCAGTAGTCTCAGGGGTGACACCGGGGAGCTGTTTTTT. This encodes CASSLRGDTGELFF. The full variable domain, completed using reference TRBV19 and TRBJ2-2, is DGGITQSPKYLFRKEGQNVTLSCEQNLNHDAMYWYRQDPGQGLRLIYYSQIVNDFQKGDIAEGYSVSREKKESFPLTVTSAQKNPTAFYLCASSLRGDTGELFFGEGSRLTVL.

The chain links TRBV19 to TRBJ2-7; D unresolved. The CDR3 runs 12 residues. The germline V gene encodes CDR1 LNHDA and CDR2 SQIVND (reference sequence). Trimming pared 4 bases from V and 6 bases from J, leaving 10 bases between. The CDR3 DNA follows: TGTGCCAGTAGTAATCTCCCGGGCGAGCAGTACTTC. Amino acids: CASSNLPGEQYF.